These T cell receptor beta chains were read from a single sample in a study of T-cell memory formation after mild COVID-19. TCRdb used MiXCR to reprocess the 5' RACE reads, holding one entry per CDR3 protein. Of approximately 110,000 distinct CDR3 sequences listed, about 24% were seen once; the top ten hold roughly two fifths. Material for sequencing was PBMCs or a T cell subset sorted from them (not recorded which). All receptors derive from a man aged 18 to 29 who had mild COVID-19 (a few samples of this study predate the infection). Cell type and time point are not known. Both conserved end residues are part of each CDR3. The D gene is left open where the match is weak. Only some rows state a clone size, as once, few, many or a class for expanded clones.

>TRBJ1-4|TRBV6-5|TRBD1|few
CASSYSGRTGGFWGKLFF
TGTGCCAGCAGTTACTCGGGCCGGACAGGAGGGTTTTGGGGAAAACTGTTTTTT
>TRBJ2-3|TRBV3-1|NA|few
CASSPSGGSEGGDTQYF
TGTGCCAGCAGCCCCTCGGGCGGTAGCGAGGGTGGAGATACGCAGTATTTT
>TRBJ2-1|TRBV7-9|NA|NA
CASSLVSVRNEQFF
TGTGCCAGCAGCTTAGTGTCGGTGCGGAATGAGCAGTTCTTC
>TRBJ2-1|TRBV14|TRBD1|few
CASSPTGVKYNEQFF
TGTGCCAGCAGCCCAACAGGGGTGAAGTACAATGAGCAGTTCTTC
>TRBJ1-2|TRBV5-1|TRBD1|NA
CASSSPDRLGYTF
TGCGCCAGCAGCTCACCGGACAGGCTGGGCTACACCTTC
>TRBJ2-7|TRBV20-1|NA|few
CSARGPFNYEQYF
TGCAGTGCTAGAGGACCTTTCAACTACGAGCAGTACTTC
>TRBJ2-7|TRBV2|NA|NA
CARGGTTTYEQYF
TGTGCCAGGGGCGGGACCACTACCTACGAGCAGTACTTC
>TRBJ1-6|TRBV6-1|NA|few
CASSERGMWNSPLHF
TGTGCCAGCAGTGAAAGGGGGATGTGGAATTCACCCCTCCACTTT
>TRBJ1-2|TRBV5-6|TRBD1|NA
CASSPTGAGYGYTF
TGTGCCAGCAGCCCGACAGGGGCGGGGTATGGCTACACCTTC
>TRBJ1-2|TRBV20-1|NA|NA
CSAPSEAYYGYTF
TGCAGTGCCCCCAGTGAGGCATACTATGGCTACACCTTC
>TRBJ2-5|TRBV10-3|NA|once
CATLGQGPETQYF
TGTGCCACCTTGGGGCAGGGCCCAGAGACCCAGTACTTC
>TRBJ2-2|TRBV7-9|NA|many
CASSYRVTGELFF
TGTGCCAGCAGCTACCGGGTGACCGGGGAGCTGTTTTTT
>TRBJ1-3|TRBV11-2|NA|few
CASSLASPASGNTIYF
TGTGCCAGCAGCTTAGCCAGTCCTGCCTCTGGAAACACCATATATTTT
>TRBJ1-1|TRBV5-4|NA|NA
CASSLQTGEAFF
TGTGCCAGCAGCCTCCAGACAGGCGAAGCTTTCTTT
>TRBJ2-7|TRBV9|NA|NA
CASNGGGSSYEQYF
TGTGCCAGCAACGGGGGCGGTAGCTCCTACGAGCAGTACTTC
>TRBJ2-7|TRBV7-8|NA|few
CASSPRSEQYF
TGTGCCAGCAGCCCCCGTTCCGAGCAGTACTTC
>TRBJ2-1|TRBV11-3|NA|few
CASSLGPLGSYNEQFF
TGTGCCAGCAGCTTAGGACCCCTCGGCTCCTACAATGAGCAGTTCTTC
>TRBJ2-1|TRBV20-1|TRBD1|few
CSARERDSSYNEQFF
TGCAGTGCTAGAGAGAGGGACAGCTCCTACAATGAGCAGTTCTTC
>TRBJ1-1|TRBV4-1|NA|NA
CASSQDLDTEAFF
TGCGCCAGCAGCCAAGATCTCGACACTGAAGCTTTCTTT
>TRBJ2-7|TRBV7-9|NA|NA
CASSHADRQVNEQYF
TGTGCCAGCAGCCATGCGGACCGGCAGGTCAACGAGCAGTACTTC
>TRBJ2-3|TRBV9|TRBD1|NA
CASSVEGAGTDTQYF
TGTGCCAGCAGCGTAGAGGGGGCTGGGACAGATACGCAGTATTTT
>TRBJ1-3|TRBV9|TRBD1|few
CASSEDRGNTIYF
TGTGCCAGCAGCGAGGACAGGGGAAACACCATATATTTT
>TRBJ2-2|TRBV11-2|NA|few
CASSSVPGAGELFF
TGTGCCAGCAGCTCGGTGCCAGGCGCCGGGGAGCTGTTTTTT
>TRBJ2-4|TRBV10-3|NA|NA
CAISERVEAKNIQYF
TGTGCCATCAGTGAGAGGGTGGAAGCCAAAAACATTCAGTACTTC
>TRBJ1-4|TRBV4-1|NA|NA
CASSQEVYEKLFF
TGCGCCAGCAGCCAAGAGGTTTACGAAAAACTGTTTTTT
>TRBJ2-1|TRBV24-1|NA|NA
CATSDRGAGNNEQFF
TGTGCCACCAGTGACCGGGGGGCAGGGAACAATGAGCAGTTCTTC
>TRBJ2-7|TRBV6-2/TRBV6-3|NA|NA
CASSPQGGNEQYF
TGTGCCAGCAGCCCACAGGGCGGGAACGAGCAGTACTTC
>TRBJ2-2|TRBV24-1|NA|NA
CATSDPRRTTGELFF
TGTGCCACCAGTGATCCGAGACGAACCACCGGGGAGCTGTTTTTT
>TRBJ2-2|TRBV27|NA|NA
CASSLYAGAGELFF
TGTGCCAGCAGTTTATACGCAGGGGCCGGGGAGCTGTTTTTT
>TRBJ2-5|TRBV6-5|TRBD1|NA
CASSSTAGTAPETQYF
TGTGCCAGCAGTTCAACCGCCGGGACAGCGCCAGAGACCCAGTACTTC
>TRBJ2-1|TRBV27|NA|few
CASSLSQVYNEQFF
TGTGCCAGCAGTTTATCGCAGGTTTACAATGAGCAGTTCTTC
>TRBJ2-5|TRBV28|NA|few
CASSFGGRETQYF
TGTGCCAGCAGTTTCGGGGGGCGGGAGACCCAGTACTTC
>TRBJ1-1|TRBV20-1|NA|few
CSAPTVMNTEAFF
TGCAGTGCTCCGACAGTCATGAACACTGAAGCTTTCTTT
>TRBJ2-7|TRBV7-9|NA|few
CASSLGAEQYF
TGTGCCAGCAGCTTAGGGGCCGAGCAGTACTTC
>TRBJ2-7|TRBV6-2/TRBV6-3|TRBD1|NA
CASTSLTGTGATLSYEQYF
TGTGCCAGCACCTCACTCACCGGGACAGGGGCTACCCTCTCCTACGAGCAGTACTTC
>TRBJ1-2|TRBV4-1|NA|few
CASSQEQGSGYTF
TGCGCCAGCAGCCAAGAACAGGGTTCTGGCTACACCTTC
>TRBJ1-2|TRBV4-1|NA|few
CASSQGPEARGYTF
TGCGCCAGCAGCCAGGGGCCGGAGGCTCGTGGCTACACCTTC
>TRBJ2-7|TRBV5-6|TRBD1|NA
CASSSHRGPRPREQYF
TGTGCCAGCAGCTCACACAGGGGCCCCAGACCGAGGGAGCAGTACTTC
>TRBJ2-1|TRBV12-3/TRBV12-4|TRBD2|NA
CASSLAQGGWDEQFF
TGTGCCAGCAGTTTAGCCCAGGGAGGGTGGGATGAGCAGTTCTTC
>TRBJ1-6|TRBV4-1|TRBD1|NA
CASSQTGGGSPLHF
TGCGCCAGCAGCCAAACAGGGGGCGGTTCACCCCTCCACTTT
>TRBJ2-1|TRBV15|TRBD2|NA
CATPKPGTSGGEQFF
TGTGCCACCCCCAAACCCGGGACTAGCGGCGGTGAGCAGTTCTTC
>TRBJ2-7|TRBV6-5|TRBD1|few
CASSYGGQFYEQYF
TGTGCCAGCAGTTACGGGGGACAGTTCTACGAGCAGTACTTC
>TRBJ2-1|TRBV7-9|TRBD2|NA
CASITPGLADDNEQFF
TGTGCCAGCATAACTCCGGGACTAGCGGACGACAATGAGCAGTTCTTC
>TRBJ1-1|TRBV29-1|NA|NA
CSVSGPPENEAFF
TGCAGCGTTTCAGGACCGCCGGAAAACGAAGCTTTCTTT
>TRBJ1-2|TRBV7-9|NA|NA
CASSSTVSTGHYGYTF
TGTGCCAGCAGCTCAACCGTTAGCACAGGGCACTATGGCTACACCTTC
>TRBJ1-1|TRBV5-6|NA|NA
CASSFADLNTEAFF
TGTGCCAGCAGCTTTGCCGACTTGAACACTGAAGCTTTCTTT
>TRBJ2-5|TRBV6-5|NA|NA
CASSYSGGWETQYF
TGTGCCAGCAGTTACTCCGGGGGTTGGGAGACCCAGTACTTC
>TRBJ2-7|TRBV25-1|TRBD1|NA
CASSGGQGVYEQYF
TGTGCCAGCAGTGGGGGACAGGGGGTTTACGAGCAGTACTTC
>TRBJ2-1|TRBV4-1|TRBD1|few
CASSPGWDRGDLSYNEQFF
TGCGCCAGCAGCCCAGGTTGGGACAGGGGGGACCTCTCCTACAATGAGCAGTTCTTC
>TRBJ1-1|TRBV7-9|NA|few
CASSFQRDTEAFF
TGTGCCAGCAGCTTTCAGCGGGACACTGAAGCTTTCTTT
>TRBJ2-7|TRBV3-1|TRBD1|few
CASSHGDRGQYEQYF
TGTGCCAGCAGCCACGGAGACAGGGGGCAGTACGAGCAGTACTTC
>TRBJ2-1|TRBV3-1|NA|NA
CASSMGLLKAYNEQFF
TGTGCCAGCAGCATGGGACTCCTTAAGGCCTACAATGAGCAGTTCTTC